This paragraph reports one T cell receptor (beta chain). Trimming took off 3 bases at V and 9 bases at J, with 15 bases between the two ends. The CDR3 totals 15 residues. Germline CDR1 reads MGHRA; CDR2 reads YSYEKL. Extraction also yielded germline DNA, while blood RNA was obtained from unsorted whole blood. Enrolled patients were chronically infected with HBV and treatment-naive. The record originates from a study of tumor-infiltrating lymphocytes in primary liver carcinoma. The overall study: Every patient in the cohort had a primary liver carcinoma. That carcinoma was treated by surgical resection.

A primer matching the constant region was used to make TCR beta cDNA from 500 to 600 ng of total RNA. Three nested multiplex PCR rounds, a slightly modified ARM-PCR method, built the TCR beta libraries. Forward primers for TRBV1-TRBV30 and a C-beta reverse primer served the first two PCR rounds, at about 10 cycles each. TCRdb ran MiXCR on the multiplex PCR reads and lists one entry per CDR3 protein. The table shows 180,000 or so distinct CDR3 sequences, with about 60% occurring only once. V usage is TRBV4-1 and J usage is TRBJ1-6, with D hard to call. The TCR originated in a middle-aged man with primary liver carcinoma and hepatitis B virus infection. The sequenced material came from peripheral blood. The CDR3 DNA reads TGCGCCAGCAGCCATCAACGATCCCCCGGTTCACCCCTCCACTTT. It translates to CASSHQRSPGSPLHF.